This T cell receptor (beta chain) was obtained from a study of blood T cell repertoires in COVID-19. In the study overall: Sources were T cells, B-cell-depleted T cells, or PBMCs; the material itself was cDNA or gDNA.

CDR3 size: 14 residues. After removal of 1 base from V and 2 bases from J, the junction contained 2 bases not matched to a gene. CDR1 and CDR2 (germline): SGDLS, YYNGEE. Here immunoSEQ multiplex PCR was the method, and the copy in TCRdb shows in-frame clones only, minus some. Of tens of thousands of clones detected, 65% to 80% appear once; the ten largest clones hold about 10%. Sequencing was done on a sample of peripheral blood. The chain combines TRBV9 with TRBJ2-5, with 7 positions matching TRBD2. The clonotype originates from a man aged 65 to 85 with acute or convalescent COVID-19. CDR3 sequence (DNA): TGTGCCAGCAGCGTAACAGCGGGGCAAGAGACCCAGTACTTC. This gives the protein CASSVTAGQETQYF.